Shown below are 9 T cell receptor beta chains from a single sample sequenced in a study of T cells in Graves' hyperthyroidism and ophthalmopathy. Amplification targeted TCR beta CDR3 regions from RNA transcripts. The study used the HTBI primer set for a first-round RT-PCR of the TCR CDR3. TCRdb ran MiXCR on the multiplex PCR reads and lists one entry per CDR3 protein. The repertoire has 500,000 to 800,000 distinct CDR3 sequences, roughly 15% of them found once; the top ten carry around 12%. The sequencing input was blood. Receptor source: a woman aged 45-59 years with Graves' ophthalmopathy.

Of note for this clonotype: Given a much more abundant clone one base away, this may be a read error. This chain links TRBV7-2 with TRBJ2-5; D gene uncertain. CDR3 length: 15 amino acids. Germline V gives CDR1 SGHTA, CDR2 FQGNSA. The CDR3 reads CANSLGAAAQETQYF. DNA for the CDR3: TGTGCCAACAGCTTAGGAGCAGCCGCCCAAGAGACCCAGTACTTC.

This clonotype was counted many times. CDR3 bases: TGCGCCAGCAGCTCCCTAGCGGCTGCTAGCACAGATACGCAGTATTTT. It specifies CASSSLAAASTDTQYF. The V call is TRBV5-1, the J call TRBJ2-3, with 7 bases that match TRBD2. V lost 3 bases, J lost 0 bases, and 7 bases stayed unmatched. In germline, CDR1 is SGHRS, CDR2 YFSETQ. The CDR3 covers 16 residues.

This clonotype was detected only a few times. V and J are TRBV4-1 and TRBJ1-5; 7 nucleotides match TRBD1. CDR3 length equals 14 residues. The V segment lost 2 bases and the J segment 6 bases; nucleotides outside the gene matches: 4. CDR1 MGHRA and CDR2 YSYEKL come from the germline V gene. Here the CDR3 reads CASSQHNRGQPQHF. The CDR3 DNA follows: TGCGCCAGCAGCCAACATAACAGGGGTCAGCCCCAGCATTTT.

Ten or more counts support this clonotype. CDR3 loop: CASSRQVNEQFF. CDR3 nucleotide sequence: TGTGCCAGCAGTAGACAGGTAAATGAGCAGTTCTTC. The chain uses TRBV6-2 or TRBV6-3 and TRBJ2-1, with TRBD1 as a possible D gene (6 bases). Germline lookup yields CDR1 MNHEY and CDR2 SVGEGT. The CDR3 is 12 residues long. V lost 5 bases and J 7 bases, leaving 9 bases between the germline ends.

This clonotype was found many times. The genes are TRBV6-1 and TRBJ1-5, with D tentatively TRBD1 (5 bases). CDR1 and CDR2 (germline): MNHNS, SASEGT. Trimming took off 7 bases at V and 0 bases at J, with 16 bases between the two ends. There are 16 residues in the CDR3. The CDR3 DNA sequence: TGTGCCAGCATCGAGAGACAGAGATTTAGCAATCAGCCCCAGCATTTT. This sequence encodes CASIERQRFSNQPQHF.

This chain links TRBV12-3 or TRBV12-4 with TRBJ2-5; TRBD2 agrees at 7 bases. Losses at the gene ends were 6 bases for V and 2 bases for J; bases not matched to a gene: 6. The length of the CDR3 is 14 residues. The DNA of the CDR3 is TGTGCCAGCAGAGCACTAGCGTTACAAGAGACCCAGTACTTC. Translated: CASRALALQETQYF.

This rearrangement joins TRBV29-1 to TRBJ2-1; 9 bases align to TRBD2. Germline trimming cut 5 bases from V and 4 bases from J; bases unmatched to any gene: 6. CDR3 length: 14 residues. Germline V gene data show CDR1 as SQVTM and CDR2 as ANQGSEA. The CDR3 DNA reads as TGCAGCGTTTCTCGACTAGCGGTGTACAATGAGCAGTTCTTC. This encodes CSVSRLAVYNEQFF.

This clonotype was picked up many times. The genes are TRBV9 and TRBJ2-5; D is possibly TRBD2 (5 bases). Trimming took 4 bases from V and 2 from J, leaving 12 bases between them. The V gene's germline CDR1 is SGDLS and CDR2 YYNGEE. The CDR3 covers 14 residues. The CDR3 DNA reads as TGTGCCAGCAGCCCTATTGGGGAGCAAGAGACCCAGTACTTC. Its protein is CASSPIGEQETQYF.

The rearrangement uses TRBV5-6 and TRBJ2-3; D unresolved. The CDR3 runs to 15 residues. Germline V gene lookup returns CDR1 SGHDT and CDR2 YYEEEE. V shed 2 bases and J shed 0 bases, with 10 bases lying between them. The CDR3 region is CASSFPRASTDTQYF. The CDR3 DNA is TGTGCCAGCAGCTTTCCCCGGGCTAGCACAGATACGCAGTATTTT.